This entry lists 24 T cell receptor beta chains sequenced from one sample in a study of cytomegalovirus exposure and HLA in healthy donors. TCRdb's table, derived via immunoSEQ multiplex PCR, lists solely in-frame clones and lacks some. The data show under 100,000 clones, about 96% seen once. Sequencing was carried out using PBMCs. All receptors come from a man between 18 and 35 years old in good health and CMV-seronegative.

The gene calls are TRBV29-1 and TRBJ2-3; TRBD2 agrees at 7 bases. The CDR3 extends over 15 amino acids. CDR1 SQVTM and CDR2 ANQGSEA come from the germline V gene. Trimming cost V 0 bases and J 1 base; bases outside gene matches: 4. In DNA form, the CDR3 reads TGCAGCGTTGAAGATAGGACTAGGGGCACAGATACGCAGTATTTT. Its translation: CSVEDRTRGTDTQYF.

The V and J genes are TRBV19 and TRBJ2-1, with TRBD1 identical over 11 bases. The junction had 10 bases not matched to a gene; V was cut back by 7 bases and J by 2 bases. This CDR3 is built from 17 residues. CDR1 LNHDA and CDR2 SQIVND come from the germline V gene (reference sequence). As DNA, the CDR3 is TGTGCCAGTACCCTGGGACAGGGGGATATCGCCTACAATGAGCAGTTCTTC. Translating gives CASTLGQGDIAYNEQFF.

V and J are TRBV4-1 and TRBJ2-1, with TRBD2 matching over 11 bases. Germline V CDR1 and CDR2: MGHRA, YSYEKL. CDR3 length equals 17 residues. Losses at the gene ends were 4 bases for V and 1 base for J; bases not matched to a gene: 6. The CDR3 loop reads CASSRARLAGSYNEQFF. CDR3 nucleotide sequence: TGCGCCAGCAGCCGAGCCCGACTAGCGGGATCCTACAATGAGCAGTTCTTC.

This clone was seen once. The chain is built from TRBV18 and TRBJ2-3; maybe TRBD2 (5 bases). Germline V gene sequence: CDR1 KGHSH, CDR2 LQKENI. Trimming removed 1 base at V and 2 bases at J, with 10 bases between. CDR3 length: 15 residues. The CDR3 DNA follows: TGTGCCAGCTCACCACAGTCCGGACTCACAGATACGCAGTATTTT. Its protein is CASSPQSGLTDTQYF.

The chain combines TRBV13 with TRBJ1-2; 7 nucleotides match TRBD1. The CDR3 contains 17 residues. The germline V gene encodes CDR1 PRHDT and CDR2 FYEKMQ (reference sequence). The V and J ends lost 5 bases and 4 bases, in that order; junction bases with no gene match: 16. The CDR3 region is CASSAMATGVPPYGYTF. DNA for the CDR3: TGTGCCAGCAGCGCCATGGCCACAGGGGTCCCCCCCTATGGCTACACCTTC.

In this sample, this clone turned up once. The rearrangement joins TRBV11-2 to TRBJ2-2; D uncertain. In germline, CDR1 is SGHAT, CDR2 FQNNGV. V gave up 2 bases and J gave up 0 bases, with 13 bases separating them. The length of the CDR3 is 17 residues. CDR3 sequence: CASSLSYPGANTGELFF. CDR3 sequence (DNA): TGTGCCAGCAGCTTATCGTATCCAGGCGCGAACACCGGGGAGCTGTTTTTT.

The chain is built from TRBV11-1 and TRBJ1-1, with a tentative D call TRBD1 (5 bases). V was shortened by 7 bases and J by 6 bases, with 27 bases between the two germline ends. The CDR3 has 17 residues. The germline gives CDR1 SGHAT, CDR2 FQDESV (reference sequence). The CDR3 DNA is TGTGCCAGCATCCCCCGGGGGGTCGACGCCGCCGGGGCTGAAGCTTTCTTT. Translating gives CASIPRGVDAAGAEAFF.

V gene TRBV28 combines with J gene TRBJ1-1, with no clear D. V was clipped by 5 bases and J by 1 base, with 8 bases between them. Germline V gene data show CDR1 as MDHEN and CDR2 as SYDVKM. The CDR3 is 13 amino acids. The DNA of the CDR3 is TGTGCCAGCAGTCCTACGGGGAACACTGAAGCTTTCTTT. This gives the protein CASSPTGNTEAFF.

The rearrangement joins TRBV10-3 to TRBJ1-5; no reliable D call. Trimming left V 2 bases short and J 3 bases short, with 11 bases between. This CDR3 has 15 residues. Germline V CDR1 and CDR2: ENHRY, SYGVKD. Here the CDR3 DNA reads TGTGCCATCAGTGAGGCTCAAATAGTCAATCAGCCCCAGCATTTT. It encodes CAISEAQIVNQPQHF.

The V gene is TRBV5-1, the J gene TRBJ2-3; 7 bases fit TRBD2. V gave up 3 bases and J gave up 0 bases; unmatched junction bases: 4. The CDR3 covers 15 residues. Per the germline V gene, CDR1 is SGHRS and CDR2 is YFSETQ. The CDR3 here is CASSSSGPSTDTQYF. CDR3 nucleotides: TGCGCCAGCAGCTCTAGCGGACCCAGCACAGATACGCAGTATTTT.

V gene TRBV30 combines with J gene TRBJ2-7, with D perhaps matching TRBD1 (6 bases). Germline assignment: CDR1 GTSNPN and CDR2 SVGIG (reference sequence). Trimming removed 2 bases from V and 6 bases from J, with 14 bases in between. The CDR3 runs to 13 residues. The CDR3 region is CAWSLMGAREQYF. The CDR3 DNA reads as TGTGCCTGGAGTCTGATGGGGGCCCGCGAGCAGTACTTC.

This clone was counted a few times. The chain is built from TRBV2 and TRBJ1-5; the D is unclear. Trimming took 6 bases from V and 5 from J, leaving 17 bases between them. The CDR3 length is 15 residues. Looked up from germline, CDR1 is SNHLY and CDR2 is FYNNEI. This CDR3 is CASRQGGPADQPQHF. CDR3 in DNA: TGTGCCAGCAGGCAAGGCGGGCCGGCTGATCAGCCCCAGCATTTT.

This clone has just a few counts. In nucleotides, the CDR3 is TGTGCCAGGCGGGTACAGAACATTCAGTACTTC. It encodes CARRVQNIQYF. The J gene is TRBJ2-4, the V gene TRBV6-5, with a weak D call TRBD2 (5 bases). V was pared by 9 bases and J by 7 bases, with 10 bases between. CDR3 length equals 11 residues. The germline V gene encodes CDR1 MNHEY and CDR2 SVGAGI.

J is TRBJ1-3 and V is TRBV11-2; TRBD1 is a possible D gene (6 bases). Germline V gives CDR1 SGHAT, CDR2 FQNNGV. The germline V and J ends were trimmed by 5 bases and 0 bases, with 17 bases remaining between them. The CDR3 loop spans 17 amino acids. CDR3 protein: CASSPLFYRASGNTIYF. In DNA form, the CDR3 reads TGTGCCAGCAGCCCCCTTTTCTACAGGGCCTCTGGAAACACCATATATTTT.

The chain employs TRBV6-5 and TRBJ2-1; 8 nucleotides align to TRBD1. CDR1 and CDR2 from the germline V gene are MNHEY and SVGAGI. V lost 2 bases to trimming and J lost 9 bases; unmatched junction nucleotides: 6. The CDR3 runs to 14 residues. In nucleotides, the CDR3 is TGTGCCAGCAGTTACCGCCTGACAGGGGCTGAGCAGTTCTTC. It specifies CASSYRLTGAEQFF.

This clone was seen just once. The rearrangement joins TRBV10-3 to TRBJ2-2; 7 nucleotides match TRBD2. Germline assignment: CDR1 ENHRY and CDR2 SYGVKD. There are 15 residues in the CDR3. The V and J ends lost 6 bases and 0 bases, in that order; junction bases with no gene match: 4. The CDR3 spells CAIRLADTNTGELFF. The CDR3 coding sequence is TGTGCCATCAGGCTAGCGGACACGAACACCGGGGAGCTGTTTTTT.

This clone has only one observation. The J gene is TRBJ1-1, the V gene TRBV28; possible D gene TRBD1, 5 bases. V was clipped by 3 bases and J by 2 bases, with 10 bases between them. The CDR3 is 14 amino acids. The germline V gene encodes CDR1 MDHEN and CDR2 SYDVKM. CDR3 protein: CASSFRRANTEAFF. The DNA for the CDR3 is TGTGCCAGCAGTTTTCGCAGGGCTAACACTGAAGCTTTCTTT.

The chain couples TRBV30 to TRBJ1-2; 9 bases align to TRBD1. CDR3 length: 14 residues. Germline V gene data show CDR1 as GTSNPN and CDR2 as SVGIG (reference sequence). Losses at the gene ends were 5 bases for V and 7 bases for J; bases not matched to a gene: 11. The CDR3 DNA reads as TGTGCCTGGGACCTAACACAGGGGGCTCGTGGCTACACCTTC. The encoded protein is CAWDLTQGARGYTF.

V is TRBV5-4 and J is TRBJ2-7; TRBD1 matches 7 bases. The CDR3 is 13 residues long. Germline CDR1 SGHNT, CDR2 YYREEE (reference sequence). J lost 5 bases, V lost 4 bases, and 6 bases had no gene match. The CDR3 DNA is TGTGCCAGCAGCCAGACAGGGTTGGACGAGCAGTACTTC. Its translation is CASSQTGLDEQYF.

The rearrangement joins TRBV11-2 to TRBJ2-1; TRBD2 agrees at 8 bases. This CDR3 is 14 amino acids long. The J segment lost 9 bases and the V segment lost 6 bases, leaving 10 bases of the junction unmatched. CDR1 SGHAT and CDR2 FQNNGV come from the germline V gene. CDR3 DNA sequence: TGTGCCAGCAGTTTACCGGGACTAGTGATTGAGCAGTTCTTC. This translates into CASSLPGLVIEQFF.

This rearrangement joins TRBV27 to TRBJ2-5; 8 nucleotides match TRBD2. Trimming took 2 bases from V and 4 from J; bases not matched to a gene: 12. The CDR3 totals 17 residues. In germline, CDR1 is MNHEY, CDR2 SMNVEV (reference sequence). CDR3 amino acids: CASSLRAQAGGVETQYF. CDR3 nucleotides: TGTGCCAGCAGTTTAAGGGCCCAGGCGGGGGGCGTAGAGACCCAGTACTTC.

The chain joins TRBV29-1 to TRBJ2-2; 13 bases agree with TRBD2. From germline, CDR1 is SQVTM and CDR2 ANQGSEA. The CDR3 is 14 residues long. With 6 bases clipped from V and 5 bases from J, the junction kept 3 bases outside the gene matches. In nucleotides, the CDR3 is TGCAGCGTGTTGGGACTAGCGGGAACCGGGGAGCTGTTTTTT. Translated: CSVLGLAGTGELFF.

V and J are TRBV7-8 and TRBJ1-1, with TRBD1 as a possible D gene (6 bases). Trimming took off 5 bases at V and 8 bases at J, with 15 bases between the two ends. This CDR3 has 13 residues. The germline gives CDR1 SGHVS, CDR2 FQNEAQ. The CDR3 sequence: CASSPDRGQEAFF. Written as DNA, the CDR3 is TGTGCCAGCAGCCCTGACCGAGGACAGGAAGCTTTCTTT.

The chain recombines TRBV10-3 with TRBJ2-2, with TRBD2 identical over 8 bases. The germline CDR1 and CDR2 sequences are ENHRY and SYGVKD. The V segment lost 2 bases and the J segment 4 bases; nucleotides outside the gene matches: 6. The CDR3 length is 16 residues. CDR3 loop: CAISEPPGTSTGELFF. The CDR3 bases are TGTGCCATCAGTGAGCCACCCGGGACTAGCACCGGGGAGCTGTTTTTT.